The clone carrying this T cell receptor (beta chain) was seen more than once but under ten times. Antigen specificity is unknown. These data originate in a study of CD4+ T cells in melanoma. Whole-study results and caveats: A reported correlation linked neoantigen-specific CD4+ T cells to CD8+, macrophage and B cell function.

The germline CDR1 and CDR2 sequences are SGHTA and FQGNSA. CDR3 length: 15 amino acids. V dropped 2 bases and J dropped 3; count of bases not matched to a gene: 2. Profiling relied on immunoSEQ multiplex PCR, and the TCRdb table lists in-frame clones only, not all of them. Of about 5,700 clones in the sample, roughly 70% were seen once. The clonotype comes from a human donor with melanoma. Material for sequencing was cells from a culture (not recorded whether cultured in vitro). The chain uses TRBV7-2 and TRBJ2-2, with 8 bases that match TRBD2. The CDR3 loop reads CASSLRGGDTGELFF. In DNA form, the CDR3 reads TGTGCCAGCAGCTTACGGGGGGGAGACACCGGGGAGCTGTTTTTT.